This entry lists 20 T cell receptor beta chains sequenced from one sample in a study of identical twins. Using its own MiXCR run on the 5' RACE reads, TCRdb lists one record per CDR3 protein. The table records 450,000 to 600,000 distinct CDR3 sequences, about 22% of them present only once. These data were also filed under a second study, of yellow fever vaccine responses in identical twins.

The sequenced sample consisted of CD4+ T cells sorted from blood. The receptors shown here come from a woman between 18 and 29 years old in good health.

The chain has TRBV2 and TRBJ2-2; no reliable D call. CDR3 size: 13 residues. The germline gives CDR1 SNHLY, CDR2 FYNNEI. V was shortened by 1 base and J by 3 bases, with 3 bases between the two germline ends. This chain's CDR3 is CASSEVYTGELFF. Here the CDR3 DNA reads TGTGCCAGCAGTGAAGTGTACACCGGGGAGCTGTTTTTT.

This clonotype was picked up a small number of times. The chain links TRBV28 to TRBJ2-3, with 11 bases aligning to TRBD1. V trimming: 6 bases; J trimming: 8 bases; junction bases outside the gene matches: 10. The CDR3 sequence is 15 residues long. Germline V gene sequence: CDR1 MDHEN, CDR2 SYDVKM. The DNA for the CDR3 is TGTGCCAGCAGACCCGGGGACAGGGGGTCGGGTACGCAGTATTTT. This gives the protein CASRPGDRGSGTQYF. Filled out from reference TRBV28 and TRBJ2-3, the complete variable domain reads DVKVTQSSRYLVKRTGEKVFLECVQDMDHENMFWYRQDPGLGLRLIYFSYDVKMKEKGDIPEGYSVSREKKERFSLILESASTNQTSMYLCASRPGDRGSGTQYFGPGTRLTVL.

This clonotype has more than one count but fewer than ten. The chain has TRBV12-3 or TRBV12-4 and TRBJ1-5; 8 positions agree with TRBD1. The V gene end was trimmed by 3 bases and the J gene end by 4 bases; junction bases not matched to a gene: 8. The CDR3 sequence is 16 residues long. The DNA of the CDR3 is TGTGCCAGCAGTTTCACCCAGGGGGCTAGGAATCAGCCCCAGCATTTT. It translates to CASSFTQGARNQPQHF.

J is TRBJ2-2 and V is TRBV20-1, with D perhaps TRBD1 (6 bases). Germline values: CDR1 DFQATT, CDR2 SNEGSKA (reference sequence). The CDR3 length is 17 residues. Trimming took off 2 bases at V and 5 bases at J, with 21 bases between the two ends. The CDR3, as DNA: TGCAGTGCTAGAATAGGACAGCGAAGACATCGGACCGGGGAGCTGTTTTTT. It is translated as CSARIGQRRHRTGELFF.

A few counts support this clonotype. This chain joins TRBV7-3 and TRBJ2-2, with D tentatively TRBD1 or TRBD2 (5 bases each). V was trimmed by 1 base and J by 0 bases, leaving 15 bases between them. Germline values: CDR1 SGHTA, CDR2 FQGTGA. The CDR3 is 18 amino acids. In nucleotides, the CDR3 is TGTGCCAGCAGCTTAAAACCCGGGGCAGGGACGAACACCGGGGAGCTGTTTTTT. This translates into CASSLKPGAGTNTGELFF.

V usage is TRBV6-5 and J usage is TRBJ1-2; D might be TRBD1 (6 bases). Germline CDR1 MNHEY, CDR2 SVGAGI. The CDR3 runs 13 residues. V gave up 0 bases and J gave up 8 bases, with 10 bases separating them. The CDR3 loop reads CASSYSDRIGYTF. The CDR3 bases are TGTGCCAGCAGTTACTCTGACAGGATAGGCTACACCTTC.

The CDR3 here is CASTLTGTSGIYEQFF. The CDR3 nucleotides read TGCGCCAGCACCCTGACCGGGACTAGCGGGATATATGAGCAGTTCTTC. This chain connects TRBV5-1 to TRBJ2-1; 13 bases line up with TRBD2. V gave up 6 bases and J gave up 8 bases; unmatched junction bases: 11. The CDR3 totals 16 residues. The germline V gene has CDR1 SGHRS and CDR2 YFSETQ.

This clonotype was counted between two and nine times. The chain links TRBV6-5 to TRBJ2-3; D remains unclear. Trimming took off 2 bases at V and 3 bases at J, with 15 bases between the two ends. This CDR3 region has 16 residues. CDR1 and CDR2 from the germline V gene are MNHEY and SVGAGI. The CDR3 reads CASSYAKTLLTDTQYF. The CDR3 DNA reads TGTGCCAGCAGTTACGCTAAAACCCTATTAACAGATACGCAGTATTTT.

This clonotype was seen a few times. The chain carries TRBV15 and TRBJ2-4, with 9 positions matching TRBD1. The J segment lost 7 bases and the V segment lost 1 base, leaving 2 bases of the junction unmatched. CDR1 and CDR2 (germline): LNHNV, YYDKDF (reference sequence). The CDR3 consists of 14 residues. CDR3 residues: CATSRGGTGNIQYF. The CDR3 bases are TGTGCCACCAGCAGAGGGGGGACAGGGAACATTCAGTACTTC.

The chain carries TRBV20-1 and TRBJ1-1; 8 bases align to TRBD1. After removal of 1 base from V and 6 bases from J, the junction contained 7 bases not matched to a gene. The germline V gene encodes CDR1 DFQATT and CDR2 SNEGSKA (reference sequence). This CDR3 region has 14 residues. The CDR3 bases are TGCAGTGCTAGAGGACAGGGGAAGTTCTCTGAAGCTTTCTTT. Residues: CSARGQGKFSEAFF.

The chain combines TRBV6-5 with TRBJ2-2; 7 positions agree with TRBD1. With 4 bases clipped from V and 2 bases from J, the junction kept 4 bases outside the gene matches. This CDR3 contains 15 residues. CDR1 and CDR2 from the germline V gene are MNHEY and SVGAGI. The CDR3 spells CASSSVGGNTGELFF. The CDR3 DNA sequence: TGTGCCAGCAGTTCGGTAGGGGGCAACACCGGGGAGCTGTTTTTT.

This clonotype has ten or more counts. The chain's CDR3 is CASSPTGTNTGELFF. As DNA, the CDR3 is TGCGCCAGCAGCCCGACCGGGACGAACACCGGGGAGCTGTTTTTT. This chain connects TRBV4-1 to TRBJ2-2; D is possibly TRBD2 (5 bases). The V end lost 4 bases, the J end lost 0 bases, and 9 bases lay between the germline ends. The CDR3 runs to 15 residues. The germline CDR1 and CDR2 sequences are MGHRA and YSYEKL.

In its sample, this clonotype was seen a few times. This chain uses TRBV12-3 or TRBV12-4 with TRBJ2-5; 7 bases are a match to TRBD1. V was clipped by 3 bases and J by 4 bases; unmatched bases: 14. CDR3 length: 17 residues. CDR3 sequence (DNA): TGTGCCAGCAGTTTTCTCCGGGACAGTCAATTTAGAGAGACCCAGTACTTC. Protein: CASSFLRDSQFRETQYF.

V is TRBV6-1 and J is TRBJ1-6, with 11 bases fitting TRBD1. The germline gives CDR1 MNHNS, CDR2 SASEGT. This CDR3 is built from 17 residues. V gave up 6 bases and J gave up 0 bases; unmatched junction bases: 4. The DNA for the CDR3 is TGTGCCAGCAGAAGGACAGGGGGCGTCTCCTATAATTCACCCCTCCACTTT. This translates into CASRRTGGVSYNSPLHF.

This clonotype was observed a handful of times. The chain joins TRBV2 to TRBJ2-1, with a tentative D call TRBD2 (5 bases). Trimming took 6 bases from V and 0 from J, leaving 15 bases between them. Germline assignment: CDR1 SNHLY and CDR2 FYNNEI. The CDR3 runs 16 residues. The CDR3 DNA sequence: TGTGCCAGCAGGGCCGGGGAGAACCGCTCCTACAATGAGCAGTTCTTC. This translates into CASRAGENRSYNEQFF.

This chain connects TRBV21-1 to TRBJ2-3; the DNA was not used to check the table's D call, TRBD1. TRBV21-1 is given as a pseudogene. This CDR3 has 13 residues. The CDR3 DNA sequence: TGTGCCAGGACCCCCGGGGTGGTAGATACGCAGTATTTT. The encoded protein is CARTPGVVDTQYF.

The rearrangement joins TRBV3-1 to TRBJ2-1; D may be TRBD2 (5 bases). Germline V CDR1 and CDR2: LGHDT, YNNKEL (reference sequence). The V gene lost 6 bases and the J gene lost 0 bases, with 12 bases spanning the gap. The CDR3 runs to 15 residues. The CDR3 is CASRASPSSYNEQFF. CDR3 bases: TGTGCCAGCAGAGCTAGCCCCTCCTCCTACAATGAGCAGTTCTTC.

The rearrangement links TRBV10-1 to TRBJ2-3; a weak D match, TRBD1 (5 bases). Looked up from germline, CDR1 is WNHNN and CDR2 is SYGVQD (reference sequence). CDR3 length equals 13 residues. The V and J ends lost 8 bases and 3 bases respectively, with 12 bases between them. The CDR3 sequence is CASGMAGTDTQYF. The CDR3 DNA reads as TGCGCCAGCGGAATGGCAGGGACAGATACGCAGTATTTT.

The rearrangement joins TRBV5-1 to TRBJ2-7; D unclear. The V and J ends lost 0 bases and 2 bases respectively, with 12 bases between them. This CDR3 region has 15 residues. Germline loops: CDR1 SGHRS, CDR2 YFSETQ. This CDR3 reads CASSLAPNPTYEQYV. The DNA for the CDR3 is TGCGCCAGCAGCTTGGCCCCTAACCCAACCTACGAGCAGTACGTC.

V usage is TRBV5-1 and J usage is TRBJ2-3, with 9 bases fitting TRBD1. Trimming removed 0 bases from V and 5 bases from J; junction bases left unmatched: 7. Germline values: CDR1 SGHRS, CDR2 YFSETQ. There are 16 residues in the CDR3. The CDR3 DNA follows: TGCGCCAGCAGCTTGGCGGGGACAGGGAAGATAGATACGCAGTATTTT. Residues: CASSLAGTGKIDTQYF. Full variable domain (missing parts from reference TRBV5-1 and TRBJ2-3): KAGVTQTPRYLIKTRGQQVTLSCSPISGHRSVSWYQQTPGQGLQFLFEYFSETQRNKGNFPGRFSGRQFSNSRSEMNVSTLELGDSALYLCASSLAGTGKIDTQYFGPGTRLTVL.